Presented here are 30 T cell receptor beta chains from one specimen sequenced in a study of cytotoxic CD8 clonotypes in ibrutinib-treated CLL listed by TCRdb under 2021. Library method: the immunoSEQ multiplex PCR assay. Held by TCRdb, this immuneACCESS table contains in-frame sequences only and omits some clones. Under half of the omission traces to an unresolved V gene where checked; the cause of the rest is unknown. A total of 100,000 to 150,000 clones appear in this sample, 80% to 90% of them only once. The ten biggest clones cover roughly 1.9% of the sample. The sample's time point label, in plain terms: around 25 months on ibrutinib. The input for sequencing was PBMCs, taken after 24 months of ibrutinib treatment. Receptor source: a human donor with chronic lymphocytic leukemia.

V gene TRBV2 combines with J gene TRBJ1-1; 7 nucleotides line up with TRBD1. Germline CDR1 reads SNHLY; CDR2 reads FYNNEI. CDR3 length: 14 amino acids. The V gene end was trimmed by 8 bases and the J gene end by 3 bases; junction bases not matched to a gene: 9. CDR3 DNA: TGTGCCAGCGGTGCAGGGGGACAGTACACTGAAGCTTTCTTT. Amino acid sequence: CASGAGGQYTEAFF. Looking up the rest from reference TRBV2 and TRBJ1-1 gives the full variable domain: EPEVTQTPSHQVTQMGQEVILRCVPISNHLYFYWYRQILGQKVEFLVSFYNNEISEKSEIFDDQFSVERPDGSNFTLKIRSTKLEDSAMYFCASGAGGQYTEAFFGQGTRLTVV.

The J gene is TRBJ2-3, the V gene TRBV5-1, with D unresolved. Trimming shortened V by 3 bases and J by 5 bases, and 13 bases separated the two germline ends. The germline V gene encodes CDR1 SGHRS and CDR2 YFSETQ. The CDR3 is 14 residues long. CDR3 region: CASSSYSTGDTQYF. The CDR3 bases are TGCGCCAGCAGCTCTTACTCAACCGGAGATACGCAGTATTTT.

J is TRBJ2-7 and V is TRBV14, with D possibly being TRBD2 (7 bases). Germline assignment: CDR1 SGHDN and CDR2 FVKESK. The CDR3 covers 13 residues. V gave up 3 bases and J gave up 8 bases, with 14 bases separating them. The CDR3 reads CASSQGGGNKQYF. Here the CDR3 DNA reads TGTGCCAGCAGCCAGGGAGGGGGAAATAAGCAGTACTTC. Supplemented by reference TRBV14 and TRBJ2-7, the full variable domain reads EAGVTQFPSHSVIEKGQTVTLRCDPISGHDNLYWYRRVMGKEIKFLLHFVKESKQDESGMPNNRFLAERTGGTYSTLKVQPAELEDSGVYFCASSQGGGNKQYFGPGTRLTVT.

This chain uses TRBV28 with TRBJ1-2; TRBD1 might be the D (5 bases). This CDR3 has 14 amino acids. CDR1 MDHEN and CDR2 SYDVKM come from the germline V gene. V dropped 6 bases and J dropped 6 bases, with 17 bases sitting between them. CDR3 nucleotides: TGTGCCAGCAGCTCGCCCGGGGGACGGGATGGCTACACCTTC. As protein: CASSSPGGRDGYTF.

This clone was detected once. The rearrangement links TRBV21-1 to TRBJ2-7; the table's D call, TRBD1, has no DNA check behind it. TRBV21-1 is designated a pseudogene. This CDR3 region has 14 residues. CDR3 region: CGKPPDRVKNEQYF. The CDR3, as DNA: TGTGGCAAGCCCCCGGACAGGGTAAAAAACGAGCAGTACTTC.

This clone was detected ten times or more. The V gene is TRBV6-1, the J gene TRBJ1-1; no firm D call. CDR1 and CDR2 (germline): MNHNS, SASEGT. The CDR3 spans 13 residues. Trimming stripped 2 bases from V and 1 base from J, with 5 bases between. As DNA, the CDR3 is TGTGCCAGCAGTGAACAGTCGAACACTGAAGCTTTCTTT. This translates into CASSEQSNTEAFF.

The chain combines TRBV30 with TRBJ2-5; D call uncertain. CDR1 GTSNPN and CDR2 SVGIG come from the germline V gene (reference sequence). The CDR3 extends over 14 amino acids. The V end lost 3 bases, the J end lost 7 bases, and 18 bases lay between the germline ends. This CDR3 is CAWSPAGLFGTQYF. The DNA for the CDR3 is TGTGCCTGGAGCCCTGCCGGCTTATTCGGGACCCAGTACTTC. The entire variable domain, with the rest obtained from reference TRBV30 and TRBJ2-5, is as follows: SQTIHQWPATLVQPVGSPLSLECTVEGTSNPNLYWYRQAAGRGLQLLFYSVGIGQISSEVPQNLSASRPQDRQFILSSKKLLLSDSGFYLCAWSPAGLFGTQYFGPGTRLLVL.

J is TRBJ1-5 and V is TRBV29-1, with D perhaps matching TRBD1 (5 bases). Germline CDR1 is SQVTM and CDR2 is ANQGSEA. V was pared by 7 bases and J by 0 bases, with 16 bases between. The CDR3 loop spans 15 amino acids. The CDR3 spells CSAQPGTDSNQPQHF. The CDR3 DNA sequence: TGCAGCGCTCAACCCGGGACTGATAGCAATCAGCCCCAGCATTTT.

This chain links TRBV6-5 with TRBJ2-7; D unresolved. Germline V gene sequence: CDR1 MNHEY, CDR2 SVGAGI. The CDR3 extends over 15 amino acids. V lost 0 bases and J lost 0, with 9 bases in between. As DNA, the CDR3 is TGTGCCAGCAGTTACTCGCATTTCCTCTCCTACGAGCAGTACTTC. Its protein is CASSYSHFLSYEQYF.

The chain joins TRBV28 to TRBJ1-2; TRBD1 matches at 8 bases. V gave up 4 bases and J gave up 5 bases; unmatched junction bases: 12. This CDR3 region has 16 residues. The germline CDR1 and CDR2 sequences are MDHEN and SYDVKM. DNA for the CDR3: TGTGCCAGCAGTTCAACATTATCGGACAGGGCGTATGGCTACACCTTC. This codes for CASSSTLSDRAYGYTF.

The rearrangement joins TRBV4-2 to TRBJ1-4; D is undetermined. CDR3 length equals 13 residues. Trimming stripped 1 base from V and 7 bases from J, with 7 bases between. Germline V gene data show CDR1 as LGHNA and CDR2 as YNFKEQ. The CDR3 here is CASSQVGIEKLFF. The DNA for the CDR3 is TGTGCCAGCAGCCAAGTTGGTATTGAAAAACTGTTTTTT.

The CDR3 here is CASRGWGFGGAGGTDTQYF. CDR3 sequence (DNA): TGTGCCAGCAGGGGATGGGGGTTTGGGGGAGCGGGAGGCACAGATACGCAGTATTTT. V gene TRBV27 combines with J gene TRBJ2-3; 8 positions match TRBD2. After removal of 6 bases from V and 1 base from J, the junction contained 18 bases not matched to a gene. Germline CDR1 is MNHEY and CDR2 is SMNVEV (reference sequence). The CDR3 contains 19 residues.

Regarding this clone: The junction and the germline gene differ at one end; a read error may be behind it. The CDR3 DNA reads as TGTGCCTGGAGTGTATTCGAAGGATCGATCTTC. Translation gives CAWSVFEGSIF. The chain is built from TRBV30 and TRBJ1-2, with unresolved D. Germline assignment: CDR1 GTSNPN and CDR2 SVGIG (reference sequence). This CDR3 contains 11 residues.

V is TRBV30 and J is TRBJ1-3; D may be TRBD1 (6 bases). The CDR3 loop spans 15 amino acids. The V end lost 0 bases, the J end lost 0 bases, and 9 bases lay between the germline ends. Germline V gene lookup returns CDR1 GTSNPN and CDR2 SVGIG (reference sequence). CDR3 bases: TGTGCCTGGAGTGTAGGGGGGAGCTCTGGAAACACCATATATTTT. It encodes CAWSVGGSSGNTIYF.

V usage is TRBV4-3 and J usage is TRBJ2-1, with 7 bases aligning to TRBD2. Trimming took 3 bases from V and 0 from J; bases not matched to a gene: 5. Germline V CDR1 and CDR2: LGHNA, YSLEER. CDR3 length: 16 amino acids. The CDR3 region is CASSQVWEGSYNEQFF. CDR3 in DNA: TGCGCCAGCAGCCAGGTTTGGGAGGGCTCCTACAATGAGCAGTTCTTC.

The chain links TRBV2 to TRBJ2-1; D is uncertain. The V and J ends lost 7 bases and 5 bases respectively, with 15 bases between them. CDR1 is SNHLY and CDR2 is FYNNEI in the germline V gene. The CDR3 sequence is 14 residues long. The CDR3 DNA follows: TGTGCCAGCAACCAGGAGACGGCGAACAATGAGCAGTTCTTC. Protein sequence: CASNQETANNEQFF.

This clone was seen once. The rearrangement joins TRBV7-2 to TRBJ1-5; D call uncertain. Trimming removed 2 bases at V and 6 bases at J, with 8 bases between. The CDR3 runs 13 residues. Looked up from germline, CDR1 is SGHTA and CDR2 is FQGNSA. CDR3 region: CASSLPLGQPQHF. CDR3 sequence (DNA): TGTGCCAGCAGCTTACCCCTGGGTCAGCCCCAGCATTTT.

The J gene is TRBJ1-2, the V gene TRBV27; D is perhaps TRBD1 (6 bases). The CDR3 is made up of 12 amino acids. CDR1 and CDR2 (germline): MNHEY, SMNVEV (reference sequence). With 3 bases removed from V and 6 bases from J, the gap between germline ends came to 8 bases. The CDR3 here is CASSLSGDGYTF. The DNA of the CDR3 is TGTGCCAGCAGTTTGTCAGGGGATGGCTACACCTTC.

The chain is built from TRBV18 and TRBJ2-5; weak D call: TRBD2 (6 bases). The germline V gene has CDR1 KGHSH and CDR2 LQKENI. V was trimmed by 3 bases and J by 4 bases, leaving 18 bases between them. The length of the CDR3 is 16 residues. Here the CDR3 DNA reads TGTGCCAGCTCACCTCTACCCGGGGCCGGGGGAGAGACCCAGTACTTC. Residues: CASSPLPGAGGETQYF.

The V call is TRBV28, the J call TRBJ2-5; TRBD2 aligns across 10 bases. There are 16 residues in the CDR3. CDR1 is MDHEN and CDR2 is SYDVKM in the germline V gene. The V gene end was trimmed by 3 bases and the J gene end by 5 bases; junction bases not matched to a gene: 9. The CDR3 DNA sequence: TGTGCCAGCAGTTTCGACGGGAGGACTAGCGGCGAGACCCAGTACTTC. As protein: CASSFDGRTSGETQYF. The complete variable domain, with remaining parts taken from reference TRBV28 and TRBJ2-5, reads DVKVTQSSRYLVKRTGEKVFLECVQDMDHENMFWYRQDPGLGLRLIYFSYDVKMKEKGDIPEGYSVSREKKERFSLILESASTNQTSMYLCASSFDGRTSGETQYFGPGTRLLVL.

This clone was detected a few times. The same CDR3 is also encoded by other DNA sequences in this sample. The chain couples TRBV18 to TRBJ1-1; D gene unclear. V gave up 4 bases and J gave up 2 bases, with 8 bases separating them. The CDR3 has 13 residues. Germline CDR1 is KGHSH and CDR2 is LQKENI. This CDR3 is CASSQEGNTEAFF. CDR3 sequence (DNA): TGTGCCAGCTCACAGGAAGGCAACACTGAAGCTTTCTTT.

The CDR3 here is CASSLQGSYNEQFF. CDR3 nucleotide sequence: TGTGCCAGCAGCTTGCAGGGGTCCTACAATGAGCAGTTCTTC. The V and J genes are TRBV5-6 and TRBJ2-1; tentatively, D is TRBD1 (6 bases). V was clipped by 1 base and J by 1 base, with 6 bases between them. The CDR3 has 14 amino acids. The germline V gene encodes CDR1 SGHDT and CDR2 YYEEEE.

The V call is TRBV28, the J call TRBJ2-4; 7 nucleotides line up with TRBD1. Looked up from germline, CDR1 is MDHEN and CDR2 is SYDVKM. V lost 5 bases, J lost 3 bases, and 7 bases stayed unmatched. The CDR3 length is 15 residues. The CDR3 protein is CASSPRDRYKNIQYF. CDR3 nucleotides: TGTGCCAGCAGTCCCCGGGACAGATACAAAAACATTCAGTACTTC. The full variable domain, with the rest looked up from reference TRBV28 and TRBJ2-4, is DVKVTQSSRYLVKRTGEKVFLECVQDMDHENMFWYRQDPGLGLRLIYFSYDVKMKEKGDIPEGYSVSREKKERFSLILESASTNQTSMYLCASSPRDRYKNIQYFGAGTRLSVL.

The chain uses TRBV27 and TRBJ1-6, with 8 bases identical to TRBD1. The V gene end was trimmed by 8 bases and the J gene end by 0 bases; junction bases not matched to a gene: 9. Germline V lookup: CDR1 MNHEY, CDR2 SMNVEV (reference sequence). This CDR3 has 17 residues. CDR3: CASHGTGLLSYNSPLHF. The CDR3 DNA is TGTGCCAGCCACGGGACAGGCCTCCTCTCCTATAATTCACCCCTCCACTTT.

V gene TRBV7-3 combines with J gene TRBJ2-1, with 8 bases fitting TRBD1. The CDR3 contains 20 residues. Germline V gene sequence: CDR1 SGHTA, CDR2 FQGTGA. V trimming: 1 base; J trimming: 0 bases; junction bases outside the gene matches: 14. The CDR3 spells CASSLISPGGGWSSYNEQFF. The CDR3 nucleotides are TGTGCCAGCAGCTTAATCTCCCCAGGGGGCGGGTGGAGCTCCTACAATGAGCAGTTCTTC.

This clone was recorded a few times. The V gene is TRBV19, the J gene TRBJ2-4; D perhaps matches TRBD2 (7 bases). V lost 6 bases, J lost 1 base, and 31 bases lay in between. Germline V gene lookup returns CDR1 LNHDA and CDR2 SQIVND (reference sequence). The CDR3 contains 21 residues. DNA of the CDR3: TGTGCCAGTAGCCTCAGGGGCCCGGGACTATTGGTATATGAGGCCAAAAACATTCAGTACTTC. Its protein product is CASSLRGPGLLVYEAKNIQYF.

The chain is built from TRBV28 and TRBJ1-2; unclear D gene. Germline V gene lookup returns CDR1 MDHEN and CDR2 SYDVKM. This CDR3 contains 11 residues. Trimming left V 7 bases short and J 3 bases short, with 6 bases between. The CDR3: CASKADYGYTF. CDR3 bases: TGTGCCAGCAAAGCAGACTATGGCTACACCTTC.

The chain employs TRBV7-2 and TRBJ2-3, with 9 bases aligning to TRBD2. The CDR3 is 13 amino acids. Germline V lookup: CDR1 SGHTA, CDR2 FQGNSA. V was clipped by 9 bases and J by 4 bases; unmatched bases: 5. The CDR3 spells CASKREVSDTQYF. The CDR3 bases are TGTGCCAGTAAGCGGGAGGTCTCAGATACGCAGTATTTT.

This rearrangement joins TRBV5-4 to TRBJ1-1, with D unclear. This CDR3 has 16 residues. Germline CDR1 and CDR2: SGHNT and YYREEE (reference sequence). V gave up 0 bases and J gave up 6 bases, with 18 bases separating them. CDR3 residues: CASSLGETVRSAEAFF. In DNA form, the CDR3 reads TGTGCCAGCAGCTTGGGAGAAACAGTGCGTTCGGCTGAAGCTTTCTTT.

The V and J genes are TRBV7-2 and TRBJ2-1; 7 nucleotides align to TRBD2. Germline lookup yields CDR1 SGHTA and CDR2 FQGNSA. The CDR3 spans 16 residues. The V segment lost 3 bases and the J segment 3 bases; nucleotides outside the gene matches: 8. The CDR3 region has the DNA TGTGCCAGCAGCTTTAAGACTAGCTGGGACTACAATGAGCAGTTCTTC. It codes for CASSFKTSWDYNEQFF.